This T cell receptor (beta chain) was recovered during a study of PD-1 blockade in classical Hodgkin lymphoma. Regarding the study as a whole: Reported findings placed baseline TCR diversity lower in newly diagnosed patients (compared with healthy donors).

The sample's time point: newly diagnosed, previously untreated cHL patient sample. TCRdb's table, derived via immunoSEQ multiplex PCR, lists solely in-frame clones and lacks some. The profile covers some 21,000 clones, with about 94% appearing a single time and 4.5% to 6.5% taken by the ten largest. With respect to this clone: The antigen remains unidentified.

The V and J ends lost 4 bases and 7 bases respectively, with 21 bases between them. The CDR3 loop spans 15 amino acids. The germline CDR1 and CDR2 sequences are SGHRS and YFSETQ. The sequenced sample was peripheral blood mononuclear cells (PBMCs). The rearrangement uses TRBV5-1 and TRBJ2-7; tentative D call: TRBD2 (5 bases). The clonotype was recovered from a human donor with classical Hodgkin lymphoma. The CDR3 is CASSPEAAAGREQYF. CDR3 coding DNA: TGCGCCAGCAGCCCCGAGGCAGCGGCAGGACGGGAGCAGTACTTC. Full variable domain (outside the CDR3, taken from reference TRBV5-1 and TRBJ2-7): KAGVTQTPRYLIKTRGQQVTLSCSPISGHRSVSWYQQTPGQGLQFLFEYFSETQRNKGNFPGRFSGRQFSNSRSEMNVSTLELGDSALYLCASSPEAAAGREQYFGPGTRLTVT.